There are a few counts of the clone carrying this T cell receptor beta chain. Its antigen remains unidentified. A read error may account for a junction end that differs from germline. The CDR3 runs 16 residues. Looked up from germline, CDR1 is DFQATT and CDR2 is SNEGSKA (reference sequence). These data are taken from a study of tumor and adjacent non-tumor tissue in lung cancer. Findings and limits, study-wide: Tumor tissue had significantly higher TCR diversity than normal lung.

RNA was extracted from bulk tissue without any cell sorting. A modified ARM-PCR protocol with three rounds of nested PCR amplified TCRbeta. TCRdb processed the multiplex PCR reads anew with MiXCR; each CDR3 protein has one entry. This sample carries more than 60,000 distinct CDR3 sequences, around four fifths of them seen once, and the ten largest clones take over 9.5%. The chain links TRBV20-1 to TRBJ2-3; D is uncertain. The receptor was derived from a woman aged 45 to 65 with non-small cell lung cancer. Sequencing was performed on lung tumor tissue. CDR3 bases: TGCAGTGCTAGAGAGGCAGACCTATCAACCACAGATACACAGTATTTT. This gives the protein CSAREADLSTTDTQYF.